This entry lists 26 T cell receptor beta chains sequenced from one sample in a study of shared clonotypes between healthy human individuals. Only in-frame clones appear in the TCRdb table, and some are missing; sequencing was by immunoSEQ multiplex PCR. The data contain roughly 1 million clones, 75% to 85% of them singletons. Sequenced: memory CD4+ T cells from PBMCs. The subset denotes: CD45RA-negative fraction. The receptors stem from a young man in good health. Some clones in this sample may be carry-over from other donors' samples.

The chain carries TRBV7-3 and TRBJ2-2; 10 bases align to TRBD2. With 4 bases clipped from V and 2 bases from J, the junction kept 13 bases outside the gene matches. The germline V gene has CDR1 SGHTA and CDR2 FQGTGA. The CDR3 has 19 residues. Here the CDR3 reads CASSSSWVAGGVNTGELFF. The CDR3 nucleotides read TGTGCCAGCAGCTCCTCCTGGGTAGCGGGAGGAGTCAACACCGGGGAGCTGTTTTTT.

In this sample, this clone turned up a few times. Other DNA sequences in this sample translate to the same CDR3. The chain is built from TRBV7-9 and TRBJ1-2; maybe TRBD1 (5 bases). V lost 5 bases, J lost 2 bases, and 9 bases lay in between. Germline CDR1 reads SEHNR; CDR2 reads FQNEAQ (reference sequence). The CDR3 runs 13 residues. CDR3: CASSPGQNYGYTF. The DNA for the CDR3 is TGTGCCAGCAGCCCAGGGCAGAACTATGGCTACACCTTC.

This sequence joins TRBV6-6 and TRBJ2-3; D not certain. CDR3 length equals 15 residues. V lost 2 bases and J 2 bases, leaving 11 bases between the germline ends. Germline V lookup: CDR1 MNHNY, CDR2 SVGAGI (reference sequence). The CDR3: CASSYEASFTDTQYF. In DNA form, the CDR3 reads TGTGCCAGCAGTTACGAGGCCTCATTCACAGATACGCAGTATTTT.

The sample holds a few counts of this clone. A read error may be the cause here, since a much bigger clone is one base away. This CDR3 is also generated by other DNA sequences in the sample. The chain has TRBV5-1 and TRBJ2-5; 8 bases are a match to TRBD1. V lost 4 bases, J lost 1 base, and 3 bases stayed unmatched. The length of the CDR3 is 14 residues. Germline assignment: CDR1 SGHRS and CDR2 YFSETQ. Written as DNA, the CDR3 is TGCGCCAGCAGCCTCGGACAGGGCCAAGAGACCCAGTACTTC. This codes for CASSLGQGQETQYF.

J is TRBJ1-5 and V is TRBV28, with TRBD1 matching 7 bases. V gave up 0 bases and J gave up 4 bases; unmatched junction bases: 0. CDR1 and CDR2 (germline): MDHEN, SYDVKM. The CDR3 has 14 amino acids. The CDR3 here is CASSLWTGNQPQHF. For the CDR3, the DNA is TGTGCCAGCAGTTTATGGACAGGGAATCAGCCCCAGCATTTT.

The chain recombines TRBV21-1 with TRBJ2-7. TRBV21-1 is flagged as a pseudogene. The CDR3 length is 16 residues. Here the CDR3 reads CASSKLSASGIHEQYF. The CDR3 DNA is TGTGCCAGCAGCAAACTCTCCGCGTCCGGAATCCACGAGCAGTACTTC.

The chain joins TRBV4-2 to TRBJ1-2, with 11 nucleotides matching TRBD1. The CDR3 is 18 amino acids. In germline, CDR1 is LGHNA, CDR2 YNFKEQ. V lost 2 bases to trimming and J lost 8 bases; unmatched junction nucleotides: 16. CDR3: CASSQRDGTGGTKGGYTF. CDR3 in DNA: TGTGCCAGCAGCCAAAGGGACGGGACAGGGGGTACAAAAGGGGGCTACACCTTC.

J is TRBJ2-6 and V is TRBV27; D gene uncertain. The germline V gene encodes CDR1 MNHEY and CDR2 SMNVEV (reference sequence). V was pared by 2 bases and J by 0 bases, with 11 bases between. CDR3 size: 17 residues. The CDR3 DNA reads TGTGCCAGCAGTTTAGGGAAGGTGTTCTCTGGGGCCAACGTCCTGACTTTC. Protein: CASSLGKVFSGANVLTF.

V usage is TRBV7-9 and J usage is TRBJ2-1; 9 nucleotides match TRBD2. The trim removed 2 bases at V and 1 base at J, leaving 6 bases unmatched. Looked up from germline, CDR1 is SEHNR and CDR2 is FQNEAQ (reference sequence). This CDR3 comprises 17 residues. The CDR3 protein is CASSLTGSGRSYNEQFF. CDR3 coding DNA: TGTGCCAGCAGCTTAACTGGTAGCGGGAGATCCTACAATGAGCAGTTCTTC.

V gene TRBV7-2 combines with J gene TRBJ2-1; 13 nucleotides agree with TRBD2. Unmatched junction bases numbered 10, after V lost 5 bases and J lost 0 bases. The CDR3 spans 19 residues. Germline assignment: CDR1 SGHTA and CDR2 FQGNSA. The CDR3, as DNA: TGTGCCAGCAGCAGGGGGACTAGCGGGACAAGACGCTCCTACAATGAGCAGTTCTTC. Translation: CASSRGTSGTRRSYNEQFF.

This chain links TRBV6-5 with TRBJ1-2, with D possibly TRBD1 on 6 matching bases. Germline CDR1 reads MNHEY; CDR2 reads SVGAGI. V gave up 2 bases and J gave up 4 bases, with 17 bases separating them. The length of the CDR3 is 16 residues. The CDR3 region has the DNA TGTGCCAGCAGTTACGCCTCTCCGGGGGCTGGCTATGGCTACACCTTC. Its translation is CASSYASPGAGYGYTF.

A single count supports this clone. The J gene is TRBJ1-5, the V gene TRBV7-9, with TRBD1 matching 9 bases. In germline, CDR1 is SEHNR, CDR2 FQNEAQ (reference sequence). Trimming at V came to 7 bases and at J to 7 bases, leaving 20 bases not matched to a gene. This CDR3 has 18 residues. CDR3 DNA: TGTGCCAGCACCAGACCGGGACAGGGTCAAAGACGAATCCAGCCCCAGCATTTT. This sequence encodes CASTRPGQGQRRIQPQHF.

The chain has TRBV28 and TRBJ2-1; 9 bases line up with TRBD1. This CDR3 has 14 residues. Looked up from germline, CDR1 is MDHEN and CDR2 is SYDVKM. V lost 8 bases and J lost 8; bases outside the gene matches: 10. Here the CDR3 reads CASWGDRVGDEQFF. The CDR3 nucleotides are TGTGCCAGCTGGGGGGACAGGGTTGGCGATGAGCAGTTCTTC.

The chain uses TRBV29-1 and TRBJ2-3; 8 bases are a match to TRBD2. V dropped 3 bases and J dropped 5; count of bases not matched to a gene: 10. Germline values: CDR1 SQVTM, CDR2 ANQGSEA. CDR3 size: 15 residues. CDR3 sequence: CSVDPAGVGGDTQYF. CDR3 in DNA: TGCAGCGTTGACCCAGCGGGAGTAGGAGGAGATACGCAGTATTTT.

The table lists this clone with many counts. V and J are TRBV28 and TRBJ1-1; D not resolved. This CDR3 contains 13 residues. The germline V gene encodes CDR1 MDHEN and CDR2 SYDVKM. The germline V and J ends were trimmed by 7 bases and 1 base, with 10 bases remaining between them. Here the CDR3 DNA reads TGTGCCAGCAAGGCCCCGTGGAACACTGAAGCTTTCTTT. Translating gives CASKAPWNTEAFF.

This chain connects TRBV11-2 to TRBJ2-7; D uncertain. Trimming took off 1 base at V and 0 bases at J, with 7 bases between the two ends. Germline lookup yields CDR1 SGHAT and CDR2 FQNNGV. The CDR3 loop spans 14 amino acids. CDR3 bases: TGTGCCAGCAGCTTAGTAACACTCTCCTACGAGCAGTACTTC. Its translation: CASSLVTLSYEQYF.

The CDR3 loop reads CASSQDLGGSSYNEQFF. Here the CDR3 DNA reads TGTGCCAGCAGCCAAGATCTTGGCGGGAGCTCCTACAATGAGCAGTTCTTC. The chain carries TRBV14 and TRBJ2-1; the match to TRBD2 covers 7 bases. The CDR3 consists of 17 residues. V gave up 0 bases and J gave up 0 bases; unmatched junction bases: 5. Germline V gene sequence: CDR1 SGHDN, CDR2 FVKESK.

The genes are TRBV18 and TRBJ2-1; D possibly corresponds to TRBD2 (7 bases). The CDR3 loop spans 15 amino acids. Germline lookup yields CDR1 KGHSH and CDR2 LQKENI. The germline V and J ends were trimmed by 2 bases and 7 bases, with 15 bases remaining between them. The CDR3 bases are TGTGCCAGCTCACCAGCCCCAGGGGAGGGGAATGAGCAGTTCTTC. It is translated as CASSPAPGEGNEQFF.

Comments on this clone: The sample holds other DNA sequences that translate to the same CDR3. Here the CDR3 reads CASTRDSYEQYF. The CDR3 DNA reads as TGTGCCAGCACTCGGGACTCCTACGAGCAGTACTTC. V usage is TRBV2 and J usage is TRBJ2-7; D perhaps matches TRBD2 (5 bases). V lost 7 bases, J lost 0 bases, and 7 bases lay in between. CDR1 and CDR2 (germline): SNHLY, FYNNEI. The CDR3 consists of 12 residues.

The J gene is TRBJ2-2, the V gene TRBV15; D is unresolved. Per the germline V gene, CDR1 is LNHNV and CDR2 is YYDKDF (reference sequence). This CDR3 comprises 14 residues. Trimming took off 1 base at V and 2 bases at J, with 5 bases between the two ends. The CDR3 loop is CATSRGPNTGELFF. The CDR3 bases are TGTGCCACCAGCAGAGGACCTAACACCGGGGAGCTGTTTTTT. Full variable domain (outside the CDR3, taken from reference TRBV15 and TRBJ2-2): DAMVIQNPRYQVTQFGKPVTLSCSQTLNHNVMYWYQQKSSQAPKLLFHYYDKDFNNEADTPDNFQSRRPNTSFCFLDIRSPGLGDTAMYLCATSRGPNTGELFFGEGSRLTVL.

This rearrangement joins TRBV29-1 to TRBJ1-5, with TRBD1 matching over 7 bases. This CDR3 has 15 residues. Losses at the gene ends were 1 base for V and 4 bases for J; bases not matched to a gene: 7. CDR1 and CDR2 from the germline V gene are SQVTM and ANQGSEA. The CDR3 loop is CSVEAAGGKNQPQHF. As DNA, the CDR3 is TGCAGCGTTGAAGCGGCAGGGGGTAAAAATCAGCCCCAGCATTTT. The full variable domain, rest sourced from reference TRBV29-1 and TRBJ1-5, is SAVISQKPSRDICQRGTSLTIQCQVDSQVTMMFWYRQQPGQSLTLIATANQGSEATYESGFVIDKFPISRPNLTFSTLTVSNMSPEDSSIYLCSVEAAGGKNQPQHFGDGTRLSIL.

A few counts support this clone. The chain combines TRBV11-2 with TRBJ1-2; 8 bases agree with TRBD1. Germline CDR1 is SGHAT and CDR2 is FQNNGV. The ends lost 5 bases at V and 8 bases at J; junction bases unmatched: 7. The CDR3 spans 13 residues. Here the CDR3 reads CASSTTTGEGYTF. CDR3 sequence (DNA): TGTGCCAGCAGCACTACGACAGGGGAAGGCTACACCTTC.

The rearrangement joins TRBV6-1 to TRBJ1-5, with 8 bases identical to TRBD1. This CDR3 is built from 14 residues. In germline, CDR1 is MNHNS, CDR2 SASEGT. Trimming at V came to 6 bases and at J to 4 bases, leaving 5 bases not matched to a gene. The CDR3 loop reads CASRAGGENQPQHF. CDR3 bases: TGTGCCAGCAGGGCAGGGGGCGAAAATCAGCCCCAGCATTTT.

The gene calls are TRBV9 and TRBJ2-7, with D possibly matching TRBD1 (6 bases). The CDR3 consists of 15 residues. CDR1 is SGDLS, CDR2 YYNGEE, per germline. V was shortened by 0 bases and J by 6 bases, with 16 bases between the two germline ends. The CDR3 is CASSVGTGFGVEQYF. CDR3 bases: TGTGCCAGCAGCGTAGGCACAGGGTTCGGGGTCGAGCAGTACTTC.

This chain connects TRBV27 to TRBJ1-1; D is ambiguous. V was pared by 7 bases and J by 1 base, with 7 bases between. The germline gives CDR1 MNHEY, CDR2 SMNVEV (reference sequence). The CDR3 runs 12 residues. CDR3 in amino acids: CASTSPNTEAFF. The CDR3 bases are TGTGCCAGCACTTCCCCGAACACTGAAGCTTTCTTT.

This sequence joins TRBV28 and TRBJ1-6; D possibly corresponds to TRBD1 (5 bases). This CDR3 comprises 15 residues. Germline lookup yields CDR1 MDHEN and CDR2 SYDVKM. V gave up 2 bases and J gave up 7 bases, with 12 bases separating them. CDR3 in DNA: TGTGCCAGCAGTTTAATAGGTCGGGGCAATTCACCCCTCCACTTT. Translating it yields CASSLIGRGNSPLHF.